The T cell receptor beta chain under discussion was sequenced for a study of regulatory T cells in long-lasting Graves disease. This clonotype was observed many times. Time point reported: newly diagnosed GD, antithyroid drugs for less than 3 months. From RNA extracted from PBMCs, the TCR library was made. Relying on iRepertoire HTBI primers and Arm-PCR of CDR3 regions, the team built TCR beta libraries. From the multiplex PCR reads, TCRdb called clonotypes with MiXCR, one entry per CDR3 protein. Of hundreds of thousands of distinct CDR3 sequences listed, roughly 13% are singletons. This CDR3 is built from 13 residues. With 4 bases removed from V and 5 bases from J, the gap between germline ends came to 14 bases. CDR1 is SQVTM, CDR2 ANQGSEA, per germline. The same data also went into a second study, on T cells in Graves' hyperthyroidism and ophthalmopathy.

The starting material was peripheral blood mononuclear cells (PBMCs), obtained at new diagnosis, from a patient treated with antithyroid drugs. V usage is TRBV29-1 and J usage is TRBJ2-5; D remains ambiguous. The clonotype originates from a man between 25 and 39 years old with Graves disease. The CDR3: CSVASPDVETQYF. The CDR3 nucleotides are TGCAGCGTTGCCTCGCCGGACGTCGAGACCCAGTACTTC.